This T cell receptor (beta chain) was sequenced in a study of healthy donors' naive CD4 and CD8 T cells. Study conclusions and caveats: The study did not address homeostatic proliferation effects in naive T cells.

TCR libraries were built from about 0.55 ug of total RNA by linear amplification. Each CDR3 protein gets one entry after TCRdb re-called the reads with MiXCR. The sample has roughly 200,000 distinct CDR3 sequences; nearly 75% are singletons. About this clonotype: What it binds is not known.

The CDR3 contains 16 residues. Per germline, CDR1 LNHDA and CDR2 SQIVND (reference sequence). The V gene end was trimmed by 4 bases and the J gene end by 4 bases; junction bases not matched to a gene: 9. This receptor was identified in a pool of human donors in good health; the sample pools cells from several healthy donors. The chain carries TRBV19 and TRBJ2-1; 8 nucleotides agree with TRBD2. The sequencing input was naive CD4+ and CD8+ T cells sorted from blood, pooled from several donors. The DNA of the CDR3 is TGTGCCAGTAGTACCCTAGCTAGCGGGTTGTACAATGAGCAGTTCTTC. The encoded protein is CASSTLASGLYNEQFF.